This T cell receptor beta chain is from a study of T-cell reconstitution after alpha-beta-depleted transplantation in children. Germline V gene data show CDR1 as SNHLY and CDR2 as FYNNEI. The V segment lost 4 bases and the J segment 8 bases; nucleotides outside the gene matches: 0. The CDR3 spans 13 residues. Unique molecular identifiers were used in preparing the TCRbeta library. TCRdb re-analysed the PCR reads in MiXCR, keeping a single row per CDR3 protein. Counted here are 83,000 or so distinct CDR3 sequences, 7% to 10% occurring once; the ten biggest clones make up under 8%. The sample holds many counts of this clonotype.

The rearrangement links TRBV2 to TRBJ1-6; 9 nucleotides agree with TRBD1. Source: PBMCs from the stem cell graft donor, taken from the stem cell graft. The receptor's source is a human donor who donated a stem cell graft to a child with congenital amegakaryocytic thrombocytopenia. The CDR3 is CASSGDRDSPLHF. The DNA for the CDR3 is TGTGCCAGCAGTGGGGACAGGGATTCACCCCTCCACTTT.